This T cell receptor (beta chain) was obtained from a study of T cell responses to AZD1222 COVID-19 vaccine. Study outcomes and limitations: Researchers took repertoire samples only after the peak T cell response had come.

As concerns this clone: Its antigen remains unknown.

Libraries were prepared by immunoSEQ multiplex PCR; TCRdb keeps only in-frame clonotypes and omits some of them. The sample records more than 140,000 clones, about 91% being singletons. The CDR3 runs to 15 residues. Germline assignment: CDR1 KGHDR and CDR2 SFDVKD. V shed 6 bases and J shed 4 bases, with 15 bases lying between them. The rearrangement links TRBV24-1 to TRBJ1-5, with D unresolved. The clonotype comes from an adult in good health. Sequenced material: peripheral blood, taken on day 0 of AZD1222 vaccination. This CDR3 reads CATSILDGENQPQHF. CDR3 in DNA: TGTGCCACCAGTATTTTGGACGGAGAAAATCAGCCCCAGCATTTT.